These T cell receptor beta chains were read from a single sample in a study of human CD8 memory T cell subsets. TCRdb reprocessed the 5' RACE reads and reports one entry per CDR3 protein, with no DNA. This repertoire includes several thousand distinct CDR3 sequences. The sample comprised CD8+ T cells from PBMCs. The receptors come from a human donor in good health. Each CDR3 is given with its conserved first and last residue. Not all rows give a size; the values are once, few, many and, for expanded clones, a class.

J gene,V gene,clone size,CDR3 protein
TRBJ2-1,TRBV6-2/TRBV6-3,.,CASKKRGRIEQFF
TRBJ2-2,TRBV5-1,.,CASSLPGTLFGELFF
TRBJ2-1,TRBV20-1,.,CSASGGRGGNEQFF
TRBJ2-5,TRBV12-5,.,CASGLETEQETQYF
TRBJ2-1,TRBV14,.,CASSQDRQSSYNEQFF
TRBJ2-1,TRBV19,.,CASTEFSSGSRNEQFF
TRBJ1-2,TRBV7-2,.,CASTYGQGLNYGYTF
TRBJ2-5,TRBV5-1,.,CASSLFPAKRETQYF
TRBJ1-2,TRBV9,.,CASSDPPASSPYGYTF
TRBJ1-2,TRBV5-1,.,CASGQGISDGYTF
TRBJ2-7,TRBV2,.,CASLSPVLATEQYF
TRBJ2-7,TRBV5-1,.,CASSLDPGGREQYF
TRBJ2-3,TRBV5-1,.,CASTPGLVHTMTQYF
TRBJ1-1,TRBV9,.,CASSPHLDTEAFF
TRBJ1-1,TRBV20-1,.,CSARSPGQGIWITEAFF
TRBJ1-5,TRBV30,large,CASSGTDAYNQPQHF
TRBJ1-2,TRBV4-2,.,CASSQDTQGNYGYTF
TRBJ2-5,TRBV4-1,.,CASSQDGDQETQYF
TRBJ2-7,TRBV27,.,CASSPGSAISEQYF
TRBJ2-3,TRBV6-6,.,CASSATSGSTDTQYF
TRBJ1-1,TRBV21-1,medium-sized,CASSTVGEAFF
TRBJ2-5,TRBV24-1,.,CATSDTGLPQGQYF
TRBJ2-2,TRBV2,medium-sized,CASSTDRLAGNTGELFF
TRBJ2-1,TRBV10-2,.,CASSDGTGLMYEQFF
TRBJ2-2,TRBV12-3/TRBV12-4,.,CASSDSTNTGELFF
TRBJ1-1,TRBV29-1,.,CSVPDGQASTEAFF
TRBJ2-7,TRBV5-1,.,CASSFSFLAEQYF
TRBJ2-5,TRBV18,.,CASSPVLGQQETQYF
TRBJ2-1,TRBV5-1,.,CASSLSSAPYNEQFF
TRBJ2-3,TRBV20-1,.,CSAEGTSHNTDTQYF